Here is one T cell receptor beta chain with its context. Its antigen is undetermined. The sample originates from a study of cytomegalovirus exposure and HLA in healthy donors. The study, taken as a whole, reports: Follow-up analysis seemed to connect common viral pathogens with several of the most significant clusters identified. Serostatus for CMV was the only available immune exposure information. A later analysis associated 16,951 TCR beta sequences with HLA alleles at a 0.05 false discovery rate. A few chains linked to CMV were shown in vitro to be specific for CMV antigens.

It was with 60 Vbeta and 13 Jbeta primers that the PCR ran. Assay: immunoSEQ multiplex PCR; the TCRdb copy retains only in-frame clones and omits some. The sample contains about 150,000 clones, 63% of which appear only once. The sequenced material came from PBMCs. This sequence was found in an older woman in good health and CMV-seropositive.

The CDR3: CASSLGTGAGASEQFF. The CDR3 DNA follows: TGTGCCAGCAGCTTAGGGACAGGAGCGGGGGCAAGTGAGCAGTTCTTC. This sequence joins TRBV7-8 and TRBJ2-1, with D perhaps TRBD2 (8 bases). The CDR3 is 16 residues long. V lost 1 base and J lost 9, with 19 bases in between. In germline, CDR1 is SGHVS, CDR2 FQNEAQ.